Below, 7 T cell receptor beta chains from the same sample are listed, as sequenced in a study of blood T cell repertoires in COVID-19. Produced via immunoSEQ multiplex PCR; TCRdb's table is partial and in-frame only. This sample carries some 390,000 clones, around 87% of them seen once, and the ten largest clones take approximately 2.5%. Sample: peripheral blood. The receptors stem from a woman aged 55-75 years with COVID-19, enrolled during active disease.

V gene TRBV6-5 combines with J gene TRBJ1-2; D may be TRBD1 (6 bases). V was trimmed by 7 bases and J by 3 bases, leaving 9 bases between them. This CDR3 comprises 12 residues. Germline assignment: CDR1 MNHEY and CDR2 SVGAGI. The CDR3 bases are TGTGCCAGCACATCAGGGGACTATGGCTACACCTTC. It codes for CASTSGDYGYTF.

The DNA of the CDR3 is TGTGCCAGTAGTATGGGGCCTACCGGGGAGCTGTTTTTT. Amino acid sequence: CASSMGPTGELFF. V gene TRBV19 combines with J gene TRBJ2-2; D is perhaps TRBD1 (5 bases). V lost 3 bases to trimming and J lost 5 bases, with 7 bases between them. Germline values: CDR1 LNHDA, CDR2 SQIVND (reference sequence). The CDR3 length is 13 residues.

This clone was counted once. The rearrangement joins TRBV5-1 to TRBJ2-1; TRBD1 matches at 9 bases. Germline V gene data show CDR1 as SGHRS and CDR2 as YFSETQ. V lost 3 bases to trimming and J lost 7 bases; unmatched junction nucleotides: 8. The CDR3 runs 15 residues. In DNA form, the CDR3 reads TGCGCCAGCAGCTCGTTCGACAGGGGGAGGAATGAGCAGTTCTTC. This encodes CASSSFDRGRNEQFF. The full variable domain, rest sourced from reference TRBV5-1 and TRBJ2-1, is KAGVTQTPRYLIKTRGQQVTLSCSPISGHRSVSWYQQTPGQGLQFLFEYFSETQRNKGNFPGRFSGRQFSNSRSEMNVSTLELGDSALYLCASSSFDRGRNEQFFGPGTRLTVL.

V is TRBV2 and J is TRBJ2-1; 9 bases are a match to TRBD1. The germline V gene encodes CDR1 SNHLY and CDR2 FYNNEI. After removal of 3 bases from V and 5 bases from J, the junction contained 5 bases not matched to a gene. The CDR3 consists of 15 residues. CDR3 nucleotides: TGTGCCAGCAGTGACGTAGGACAGGGGAACAATGAGCAGTTCTTC. Translating gives CASSDVGQGNNEQFF.

The DNA for the CDR3 is TGTGCCAGCTCTCTACAGGGGGGTGGCACTGAAGCTTTCTTT. Translation: CASSLQGGGTEAFF. The gene calls are TRBV18 and TRBJ1-1; 8 nucleotides agree with TRBD1. Trimming removed 6 bases from V and 4 bases from J; junction bases left unmatched: 7. This CDR3 spans 14 amino acids. The germline V gene encodes CDR1 KGHSH and CDR2 LQKENI. Full variable domain (remainder filled in from reference TRBV18 and TRBJ1-1): NAGVMQNPRHLVRRRGQEARLRCSPMKGHSHVYWYRQLPEEGLKFMVYLQKENIIDESGMPKERFSAEFPKEGPSILRIQQVVRGDSAAYFCASSLQGGGTEAFFGQGTRLTVV.

J is TRBJ2-3 and V is TRBV18, with 8 bases aligning to TRBD1. Germline V gene data show CDR1 as KGHSH and CDR2 as LQKENI. Unmatched junction bases numbered 7, after V lost 6 bases and J lost 5 bases. The CDR3 spans 14 residues. The CDR3 protein is CASSQGQGGDTQYF. In DNA, the CDR3 is TGTGCCAGCTCCCAAGGACAGGGTGGAGATACGCAGTATTTT.

The sample holds one count of this clone. The gene calls are TRBV11-2 and TRBJ1-1; 7 nucleotides match TRBD1. CDR3 size: 14 residues. Germline V gene lookup returns CDR1 SGHAT and CDR2 FQNNGV. V lost 4 bases, J lost 3 bases, and 5 bases stayed unmatched. The CDR3 DNA reads as TGTGCCAGCAGCTCCAGGGGGGCTTACACTGAAGCTTTCTTT. Its translation: CASSSRGAYTEAFF.